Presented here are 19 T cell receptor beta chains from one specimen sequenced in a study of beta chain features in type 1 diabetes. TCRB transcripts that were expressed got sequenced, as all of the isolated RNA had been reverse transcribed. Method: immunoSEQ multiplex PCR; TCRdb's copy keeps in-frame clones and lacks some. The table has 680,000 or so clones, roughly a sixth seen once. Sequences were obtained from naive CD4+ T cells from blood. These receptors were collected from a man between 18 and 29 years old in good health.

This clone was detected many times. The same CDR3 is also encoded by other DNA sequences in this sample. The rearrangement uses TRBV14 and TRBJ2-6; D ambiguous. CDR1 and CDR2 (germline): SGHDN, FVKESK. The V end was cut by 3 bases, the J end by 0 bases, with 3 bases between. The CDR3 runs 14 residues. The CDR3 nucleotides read TGTGCCAGCAGCCACTCCTCTGGGGCCAACGTCCTGACTTTC. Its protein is CASSHSSGANVLTF.

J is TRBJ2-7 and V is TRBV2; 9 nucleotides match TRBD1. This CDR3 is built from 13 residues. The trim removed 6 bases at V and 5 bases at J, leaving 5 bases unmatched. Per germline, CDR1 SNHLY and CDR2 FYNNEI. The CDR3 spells CASRGQGIDEQYF. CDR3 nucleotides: TGTGCCAGCAGGGGACAGGGAATAGACGAGCAGTACTTC. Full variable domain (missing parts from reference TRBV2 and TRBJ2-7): EPEVTQTPSHQVTQMGQEVILRCVPISNHLYFYWYRQILGQKVEFLVSFYNNEISEKSEIFDDQFSVERPDGSNFTLKIRSTKLEDSAMYFCASRGQGIDEQYFGPGTRLTVT.

CDR3 sequence: CASSSLRGYEQYF. The CDR3, as DNA: TGTGCCAGCAGCTCGCTACGGGGCTACGAGCAGTACTTC. The chain couples TRBV7-9 to TRBJ2-7, with a weak D call TRBD2 (5 bases). The CDR3 consists of 13 residues. The germline CDR1 and CDR2 sequences are SEHNR and FQNEAQ (reference sequence). Trimming stripped 4 bases from V and 3 bases from J, with 10 bases between.

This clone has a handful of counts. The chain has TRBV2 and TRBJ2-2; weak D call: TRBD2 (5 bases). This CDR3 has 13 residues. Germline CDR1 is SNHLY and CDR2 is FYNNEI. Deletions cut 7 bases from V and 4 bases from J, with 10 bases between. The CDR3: CASNRGGTGELFF. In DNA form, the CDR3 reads TGTGCCAGCAATCGGGGTGGCACCGGGGAGCTGTTTTTT.

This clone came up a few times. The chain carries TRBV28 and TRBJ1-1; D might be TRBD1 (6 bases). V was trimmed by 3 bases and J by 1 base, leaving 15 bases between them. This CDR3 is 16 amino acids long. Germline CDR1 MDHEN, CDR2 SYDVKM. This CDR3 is CASSFNGQTENTEAFF. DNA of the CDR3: TGTGCCAGCAGTTTTAACGGACAGACGGAGAACACTGAAGCTTTCTTT.

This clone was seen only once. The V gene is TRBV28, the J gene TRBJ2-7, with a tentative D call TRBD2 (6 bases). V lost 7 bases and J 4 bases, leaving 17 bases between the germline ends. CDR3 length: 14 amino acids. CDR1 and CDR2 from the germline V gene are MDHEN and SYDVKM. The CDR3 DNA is TGTGCCAGCAAACAAGGAGGGCAACTTTACGAGCAGTACTTC. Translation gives CASKQGGQLYEQYF.

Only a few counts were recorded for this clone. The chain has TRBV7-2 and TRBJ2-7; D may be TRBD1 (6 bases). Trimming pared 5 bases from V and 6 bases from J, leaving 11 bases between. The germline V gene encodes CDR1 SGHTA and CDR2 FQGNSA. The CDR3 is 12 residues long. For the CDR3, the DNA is TGTGCCAGCAGCCCTACAGGGACCGAGCAGTACTTC. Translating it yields CASSPTGTEQYF. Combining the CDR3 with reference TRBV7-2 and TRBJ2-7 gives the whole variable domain GAGVSQSPSNKVTEKGKDVELRCDPISGHTALYWYRQSLGQGLEFLIYFQGNSAPDKSGLPSDRFSAERTGGSVSTLTIQRTQQEDSAVYLCASSPTGTEQYFGPGTRLTVT.

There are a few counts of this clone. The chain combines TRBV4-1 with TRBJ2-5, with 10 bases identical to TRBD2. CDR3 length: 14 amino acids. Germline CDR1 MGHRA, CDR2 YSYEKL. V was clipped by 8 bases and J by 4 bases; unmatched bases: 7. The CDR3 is CASAGLAGAETQYF. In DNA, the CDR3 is TGCGCCAGCGCCGGGCTAGCGGGAGCAGAGACCCAGTACTTC.

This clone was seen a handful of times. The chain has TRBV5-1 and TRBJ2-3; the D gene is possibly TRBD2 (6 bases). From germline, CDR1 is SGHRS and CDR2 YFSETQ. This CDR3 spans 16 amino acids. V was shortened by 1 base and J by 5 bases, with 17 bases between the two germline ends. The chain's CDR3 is CASSLNPGTGKDTQYF. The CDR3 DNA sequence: TGCGCCAGCAGCTTGAATCCCGGGACTGGTAAAGATACGCAGTATTTT.

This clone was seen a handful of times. CDR3 region: CASSLEGSNQPQHF. CDR3 nucleotides: TGTGCCAGCAGTTTGGAAGGTTCTAATCAGCCCCAGCATTTT. The chain employs TRBV27 and TRBJ1-5, with no clear D. Trimming cost V 3 bases and J 4 bases, with 10 bases left between them. The CDR3 runs 14 residues. The V gene's germline CDR1 is MNHEY and CDR2 SMNVEV (reference sequence).

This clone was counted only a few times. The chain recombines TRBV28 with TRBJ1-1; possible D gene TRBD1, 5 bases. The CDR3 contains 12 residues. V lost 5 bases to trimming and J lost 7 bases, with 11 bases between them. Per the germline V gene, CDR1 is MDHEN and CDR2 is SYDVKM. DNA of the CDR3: TGTGCCAGCAGTCCGCAGACAGTTGAAGCTTTCTTT. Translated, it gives CASSPQTVEAFF.

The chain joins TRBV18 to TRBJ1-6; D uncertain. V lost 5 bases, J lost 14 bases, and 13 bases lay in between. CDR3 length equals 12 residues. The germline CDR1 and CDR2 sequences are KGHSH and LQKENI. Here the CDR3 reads CASSTDTRALHF. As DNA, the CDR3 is TGTGCCAGCTCAACCGATACCCGGGCCCTCCACTTT. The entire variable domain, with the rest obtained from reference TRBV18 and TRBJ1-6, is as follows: NAGVMQNPRHLVRRRGQEARLRCSPMKGHSHVYWYRQLPEEGLKFMVYLQKENIIDESGMPKERFSAEFPKEGPSILRIQQVVRGDSAAYFCASSTDTRALHFGNGTRLTVT.

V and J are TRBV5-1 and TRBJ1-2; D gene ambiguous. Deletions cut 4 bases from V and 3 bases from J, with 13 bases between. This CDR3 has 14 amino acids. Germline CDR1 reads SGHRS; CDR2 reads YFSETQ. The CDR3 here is CASSPAAADYGYTF. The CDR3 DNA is TGCGCCAGCAGCCCAGCGGCGGCAGACTATGGCTACACCTTC. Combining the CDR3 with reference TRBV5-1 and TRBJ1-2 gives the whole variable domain KAGVTQTPRYLIKTRGQQVTLSCSPISGHRSVSWYQQTPGQGLQFLFEYFSETQRNKGNFPGRFSGRQFSNSRSEMNVSTLELGDSALYLCASSPAAADYGYTFGSGTRLTVV.

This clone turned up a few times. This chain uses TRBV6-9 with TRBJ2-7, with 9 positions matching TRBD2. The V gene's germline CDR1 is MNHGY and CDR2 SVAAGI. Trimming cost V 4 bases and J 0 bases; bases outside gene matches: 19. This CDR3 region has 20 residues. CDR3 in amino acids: CASSCLGLAIGRLISYEQYF. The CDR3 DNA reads TGTGCCAGCAGTTGCCTCGGACTAGCGATAGGGAGGTTAATCTCCTACGAGCAGTACTTC.

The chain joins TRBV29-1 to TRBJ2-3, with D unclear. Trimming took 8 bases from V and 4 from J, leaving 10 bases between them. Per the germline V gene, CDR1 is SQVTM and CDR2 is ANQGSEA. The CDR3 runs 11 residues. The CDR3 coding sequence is TGCAGCCCCCAAGGTCCAGATACGCAGTATTTT. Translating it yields CSPQGPDTQYF.

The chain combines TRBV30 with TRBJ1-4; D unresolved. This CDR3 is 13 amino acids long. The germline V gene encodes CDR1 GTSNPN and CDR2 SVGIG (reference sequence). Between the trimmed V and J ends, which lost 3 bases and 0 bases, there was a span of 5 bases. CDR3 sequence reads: CAWRRTTNEKLFF. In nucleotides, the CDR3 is TGTGCCTGGAGGAGGACAACTAATGAAAAACTGTTTTTT. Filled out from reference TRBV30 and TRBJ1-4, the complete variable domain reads SQTIHQWPATLVQPVGSPLSLECTVEGTSNPNLYWYRQAAGRGLQLLFYSVGIGQISSEVPQNLSASRPQDRQFILSSKKLLLSDSGFYLCAWRRTTNEKLFFGSGTQLSVL.

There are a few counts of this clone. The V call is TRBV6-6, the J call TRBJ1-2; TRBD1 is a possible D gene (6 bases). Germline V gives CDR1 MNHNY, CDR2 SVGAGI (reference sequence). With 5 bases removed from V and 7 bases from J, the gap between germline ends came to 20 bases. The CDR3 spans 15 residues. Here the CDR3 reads CASSQVTGSSSGYTF. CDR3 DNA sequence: TGTGCCAGCAGTCAGGTTACAGGGTCCAGCTCTGGCTACACCTTC.

The CDR3 nucleotides are TGTGCCAGCAGGGTCGAGCGGGGGGGCCAATATACGCAGTATTTT. It encodes CASRVERGGQYTQYF. V usage is TRBV6-4 and J usage is TRBJ2-3; 10 bases match TRBD2. The junction had 10 bases not matched to a gene; V was cut back by 6 bases and J by 7 bases. Germline lookup yields CDR1 MRHNA and CDR2 SNTAGT. The CDR3 runs to 15 residues.

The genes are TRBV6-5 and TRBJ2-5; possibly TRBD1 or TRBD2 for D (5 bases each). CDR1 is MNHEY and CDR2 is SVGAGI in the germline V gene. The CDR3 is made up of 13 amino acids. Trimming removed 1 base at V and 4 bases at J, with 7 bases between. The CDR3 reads CASSYLGVETQYF. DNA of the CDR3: TGTGCCAGCAGTTACTTGGGGGTAGAGACCCAGTACTTC.